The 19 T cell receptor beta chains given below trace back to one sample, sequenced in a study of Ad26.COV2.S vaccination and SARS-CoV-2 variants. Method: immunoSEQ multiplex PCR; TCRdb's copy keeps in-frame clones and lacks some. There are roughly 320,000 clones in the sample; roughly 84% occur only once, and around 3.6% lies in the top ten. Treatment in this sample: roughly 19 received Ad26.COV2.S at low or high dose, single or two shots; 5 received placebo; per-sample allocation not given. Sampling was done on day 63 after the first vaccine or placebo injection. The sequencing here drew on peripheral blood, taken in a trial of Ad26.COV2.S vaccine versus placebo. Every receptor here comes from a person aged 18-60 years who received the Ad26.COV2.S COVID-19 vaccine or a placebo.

The CDR3 DNA reads TGCGCCAGCAGCCAAGATTTACAGGGGAGCTCCTACGAGCAGTACTTC. It specifies CASSQDLQGSSYEQYF. The chain couples TRBV4-1 to TRBJ2-7, with TRBD1 matching 7 bases. Germline V gene lookup returns CDR1 MGHRA and CDR2 YSYEKL. The CDR3 consists of 16 residues. Trimming took 0 bases from V and 0 from J; bases not matched to a gene: 5.

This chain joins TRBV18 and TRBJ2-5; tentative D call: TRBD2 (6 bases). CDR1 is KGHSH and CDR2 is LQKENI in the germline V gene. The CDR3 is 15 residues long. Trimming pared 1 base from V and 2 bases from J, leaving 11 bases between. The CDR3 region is CASSPRPSDQETQYF. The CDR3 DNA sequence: TGTGCCAGCTCACCACGGCCTAGCGATCAAGAGACCCAGTACTTC. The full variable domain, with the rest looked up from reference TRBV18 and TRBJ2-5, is NAGVMQNPRHLVRRRGQEARLRCSPMKGHSHVYWYRQLPEEGLKFMVYLQKENIIDESGMPKERFSAEFPKEGPSILRIQQVVRGDSAAYFCASSPRPSDQETQYFGPGTRLLVL.

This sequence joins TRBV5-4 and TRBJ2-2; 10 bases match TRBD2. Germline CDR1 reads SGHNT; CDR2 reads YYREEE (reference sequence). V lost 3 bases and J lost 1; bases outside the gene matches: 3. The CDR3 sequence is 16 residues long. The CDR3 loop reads CASSSLAGRNTGELFF. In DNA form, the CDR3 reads TGTGCCAGCAGCTCACTAGCGGGGAGGAACACCGGGGAGCTGTTTTTT.

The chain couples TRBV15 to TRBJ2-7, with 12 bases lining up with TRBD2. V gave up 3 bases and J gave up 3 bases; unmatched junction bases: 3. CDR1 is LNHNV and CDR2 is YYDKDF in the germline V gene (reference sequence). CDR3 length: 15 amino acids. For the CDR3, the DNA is TGTGCCACCAGCAGTAGGACTAGCGGGGACTACGAGCAGTACTTC. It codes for CATSSRTSGDYEQYF.

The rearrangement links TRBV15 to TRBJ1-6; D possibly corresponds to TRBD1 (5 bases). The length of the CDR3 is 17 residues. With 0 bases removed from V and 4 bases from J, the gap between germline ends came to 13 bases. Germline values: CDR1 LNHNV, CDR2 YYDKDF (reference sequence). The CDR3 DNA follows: TGTGCCACCAGCAGAGATCCGGGGGATCTTTATAATTCACCCCTCCACTTT. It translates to CATSRDPGDLYNSPLHF.

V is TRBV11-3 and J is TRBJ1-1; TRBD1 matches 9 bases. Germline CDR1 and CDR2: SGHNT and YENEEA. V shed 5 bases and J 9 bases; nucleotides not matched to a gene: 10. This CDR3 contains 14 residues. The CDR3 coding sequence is TGTGCCAGCAGCCCGTCCGGGACAGGGAACCAAGCTTTCTTT. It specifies CASSPSGTGNQAFF.

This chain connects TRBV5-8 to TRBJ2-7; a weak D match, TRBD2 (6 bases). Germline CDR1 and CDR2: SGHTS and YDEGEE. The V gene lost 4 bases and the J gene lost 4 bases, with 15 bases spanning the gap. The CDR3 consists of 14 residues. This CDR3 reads CASSGRRESYEQYF. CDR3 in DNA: TGTGCCAGCAGCGGCAGGAGGGAGTCGTACGAGCAGTACTTC.

CDR3 bases: TGTGCCAGCAGCGACGAGACAGGGGATGGAAACACCATATATTTT. Translated: CASSDETGDGNTIYF. The rearrangement uses TRBV3-1 (or the pseudogene TRBV3-2) and TRBJ1-3, with 8 positions matching TRBD1. The CDR3 has 15 residues. V lost 5 bases and J lost 3; bases outside the gene matches: 6. Germline CDR1 is LGHDT and CDR2 is YNNKEL (reference sequence).

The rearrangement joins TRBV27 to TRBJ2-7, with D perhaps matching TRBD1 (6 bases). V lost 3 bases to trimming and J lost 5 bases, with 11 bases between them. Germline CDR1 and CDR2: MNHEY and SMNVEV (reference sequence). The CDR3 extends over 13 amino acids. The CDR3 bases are TGTGCCAGCAGTTTTATGGGGGCGAACGAGCAGTACTTC. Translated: CASSFMGANEQYF.

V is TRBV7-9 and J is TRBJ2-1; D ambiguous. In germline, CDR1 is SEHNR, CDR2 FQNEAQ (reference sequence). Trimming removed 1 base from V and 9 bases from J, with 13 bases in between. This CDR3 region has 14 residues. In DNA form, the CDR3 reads TGTGCCAGCAGCTTAGAGCCTGTAGGGTTTGAGCAGTTCTTC. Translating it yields CASSLEPVGFEQFF.

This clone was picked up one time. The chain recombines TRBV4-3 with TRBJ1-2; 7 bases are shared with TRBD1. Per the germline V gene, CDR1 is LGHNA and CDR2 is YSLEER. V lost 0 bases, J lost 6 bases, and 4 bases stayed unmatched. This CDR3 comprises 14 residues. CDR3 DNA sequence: TGCGCCAGCAGCCAAGATCTAGGGGGCGATGGCTACACCTTC. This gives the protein CASSQDLGGDGYTF.

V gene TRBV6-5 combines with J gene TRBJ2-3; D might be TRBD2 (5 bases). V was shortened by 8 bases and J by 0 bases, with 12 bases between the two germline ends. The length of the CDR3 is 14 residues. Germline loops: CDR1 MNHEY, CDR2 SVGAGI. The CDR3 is CASGLDPSTDTQYF. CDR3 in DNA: TGTGCCAGCGGACTGGACCCTAGCACAGATACGCAGTATTTT.

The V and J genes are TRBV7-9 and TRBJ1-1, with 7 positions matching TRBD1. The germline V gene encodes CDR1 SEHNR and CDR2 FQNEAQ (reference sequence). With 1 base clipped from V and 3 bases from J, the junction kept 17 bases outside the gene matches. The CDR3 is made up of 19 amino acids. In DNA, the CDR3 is TGTGCCAGCAGCTTAGTTATCGGGCAGGGGGGAGTCTGGGACACTGAAGCTTTCTTT. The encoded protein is CASSLVIGQGGVWDTEAFF.

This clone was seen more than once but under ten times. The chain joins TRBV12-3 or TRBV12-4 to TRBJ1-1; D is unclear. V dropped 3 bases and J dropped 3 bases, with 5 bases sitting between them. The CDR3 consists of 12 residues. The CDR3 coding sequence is TGTGCCAGCAGTTTGTTGGACACTGAAGCTTTCTTT. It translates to CASSLLDTEAFF.

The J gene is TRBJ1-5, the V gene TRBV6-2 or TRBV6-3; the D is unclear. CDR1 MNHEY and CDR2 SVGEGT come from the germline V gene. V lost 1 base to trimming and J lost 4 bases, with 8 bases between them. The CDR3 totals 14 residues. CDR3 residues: CASSYFLGNQPQHF. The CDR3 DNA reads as TGTGCCAGCAGTTACTTCCTGGGGAATCAGCCCCAGCATTTT.

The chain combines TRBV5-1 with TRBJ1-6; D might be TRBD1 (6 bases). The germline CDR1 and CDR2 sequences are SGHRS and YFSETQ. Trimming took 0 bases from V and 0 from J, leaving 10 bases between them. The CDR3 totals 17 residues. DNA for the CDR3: TGCGCCAGCAGCTTGGAGGGGGATTCCTCCTATAATTCACCCCTCCACTTT. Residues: CASSLEGDSSYNSPLHF.

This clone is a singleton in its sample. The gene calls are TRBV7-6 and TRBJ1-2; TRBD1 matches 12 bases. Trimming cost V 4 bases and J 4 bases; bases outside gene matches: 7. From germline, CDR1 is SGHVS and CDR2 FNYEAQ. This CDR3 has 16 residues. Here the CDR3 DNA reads TGTGCCAGCAGCTACCCCCGGGACAGGGGGCTCTATGGCTACACCTTC. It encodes CASSYPRDRGLYGYTF.

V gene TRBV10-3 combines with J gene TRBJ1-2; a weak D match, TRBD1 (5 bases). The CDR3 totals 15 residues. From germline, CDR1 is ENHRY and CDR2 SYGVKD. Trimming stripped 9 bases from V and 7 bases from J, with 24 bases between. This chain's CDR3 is CAIKGVGTQVGGYTF. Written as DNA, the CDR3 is TGTGCCATAAAAGGAGTGGGGACGCAAGTGGGTGGCTACACCTTC.

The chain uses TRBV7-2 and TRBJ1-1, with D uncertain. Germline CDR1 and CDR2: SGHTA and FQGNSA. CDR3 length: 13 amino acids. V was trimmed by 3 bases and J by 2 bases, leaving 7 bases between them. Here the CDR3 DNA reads TGTGCCAGCAGCTTCGGGTCTAACACTGAAGCTTTCTTT. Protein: CASSFGSNTEAFF.